The rows below give T cell receptor beta chains drawn from one sample of a study of identical twins' blood T cells. MiXCR was run by TCRdb on the 5' RACE reads, yielding one entry per CDR3 protein. The data contain hundreds of thousands of distinct CDR3 sequences, more than 25% of them singletons. Material for sequencing was PBMCs. All receptors derive from a woman aged 18-55 years in good health. Both conserved end residues are part of each CDR3. The D gene is left open where the match is weak. A row's size may be missing; if present it is once, few, many or a size class.

V	D	J	size	DNA	CDR3
TRBV20-1	TRBD1	TRBJ2-7	-	TGCAGTGCTACAATAGGACAGGGAGCCAACGAGCAGTACTTC	CSATIGQGANEQYF
TRBV12-3/TRBV12-4	TRBD1	TRBJ1-2	-	TGTGCCATCAGTTTAGCGCACAGGGGCAATGGCTACACCTTC	CAISLAHRGNGYTF
TRBV7-2	-	TRBJ1-1	-	TGTGCCAGCAGCCCACAGGGATTAGGTGCTGAAGCTTTCTTT	CASSPQGLGAEAFF
TRBV27	-	TRBJ1-5	once	TGTGCCAGCAGACCACTTAGGGTGACCCAGCCCCAGCATTTT	CASRPLRVTQPQHF
TRBV5-1	-	TRBJ1-5	few	TGCGCCAGCAGCTTGGGGGCGGGAGATCAGCCCCAGCATTTT	CASSLGAGDQPQHF
TRBV10-2	TRBD1	TRBJ1-6	few	TGCGCCAGCCTACCGGGACAGGGATATTCACCCCTCCACTTT	CASLPGQGYSPLHF
TRBV2	-	TRBJ1-1	-	TGTGCCAGACAGCCTGGGGGGGTGGGGATGAACACTGAAGCTTTCTTT	CARQPGGVGMNTEAFF
TRBV19	-	TRBJ1-5	few	TGTGCCAGTAGTACTAATCAGCCCCAGCATTTT	CASSTNQPQHF
TRBV20-1	TRBD2	TRBJ2-1	-	TGCAGTGCTAGAAAGGCCAGCGGGGGTACTAAAACGTGGAATGAGCAGTTCTTC	CSARKASGGTKTWNEQFF
TRBV4-3	TRBD1	TRBJ1-2	-	TGCGCCAGCATACCCGACCGGGACAGGCTCTATGGCTACACCTTC	CASIPDRDRLYGYTF
TRBV10-2	-	TRBJ2-2	-	TGCGCCGGCAGCCCGGGCTCGAACACCGGGGAGCTGTTTTTT	CAGSPGSNTGELFF
TRBV10-3	TRBD2	TRBJ2-1	few	TGTGCCACCGATAGCGGGAGACAAGGCAATGAGCAGTTCTTC	CATDSGRQGNEQFF
TRBV21-1	-	TRBJ1-2	-	TGTGCCAGCAGCAAAACGGTTATCTATGGCCACACCTTC	CASSKTVIYGHTF
TRBV7-9	-	TRBJ2-1	-	TGTGCCAGCAGCTTACGTGTAGATGAGCAGTTCTTC	CASSLRVDEQFF